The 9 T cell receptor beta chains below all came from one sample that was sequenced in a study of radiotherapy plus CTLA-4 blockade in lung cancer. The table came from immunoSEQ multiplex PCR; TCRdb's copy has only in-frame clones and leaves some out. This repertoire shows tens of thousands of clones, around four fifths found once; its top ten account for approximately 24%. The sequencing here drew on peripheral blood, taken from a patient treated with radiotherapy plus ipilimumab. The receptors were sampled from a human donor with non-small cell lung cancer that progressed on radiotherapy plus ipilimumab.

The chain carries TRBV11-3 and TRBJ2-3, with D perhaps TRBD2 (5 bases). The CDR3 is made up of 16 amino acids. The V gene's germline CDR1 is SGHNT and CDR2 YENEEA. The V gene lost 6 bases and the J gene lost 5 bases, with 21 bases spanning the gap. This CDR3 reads CASRADARTRGDTQYF. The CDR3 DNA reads TGTGCCAGCAGGGCGGACGCCAGGACTCGGGGAGATACGCAGTATTTT.

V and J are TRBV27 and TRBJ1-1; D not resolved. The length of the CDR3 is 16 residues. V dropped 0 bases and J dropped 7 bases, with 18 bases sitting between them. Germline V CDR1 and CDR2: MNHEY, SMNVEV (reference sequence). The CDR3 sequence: CASSLSRPGGLLEAFF. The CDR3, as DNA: TGTGCCAGCAGTTTATCTCGACCCGGCGGCCTTCTTGAAGCTTTCTTT.

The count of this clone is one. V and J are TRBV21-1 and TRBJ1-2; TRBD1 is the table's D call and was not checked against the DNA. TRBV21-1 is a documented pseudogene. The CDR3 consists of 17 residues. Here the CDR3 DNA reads TGTGCCAGCAGCAAAGCTTTGCCGACAGGGGCAAACTATGGCTACACCTTC. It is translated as CASSKALPTGANYGYTF.

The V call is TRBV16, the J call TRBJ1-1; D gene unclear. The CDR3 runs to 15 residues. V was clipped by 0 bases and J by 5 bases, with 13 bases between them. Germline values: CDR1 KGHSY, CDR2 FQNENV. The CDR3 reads CASSQSEGTGTEAFF. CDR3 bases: TGTGCCAGCAGCCAATCTGAGGGAACGGGGACTGAAGCTTTCTTT.

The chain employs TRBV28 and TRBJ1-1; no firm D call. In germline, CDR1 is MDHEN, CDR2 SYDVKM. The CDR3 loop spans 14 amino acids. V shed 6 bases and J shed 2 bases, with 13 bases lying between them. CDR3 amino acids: CASSVLQLNTEAFF. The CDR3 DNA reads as TGTGCCAGCAGCGTATTACAGCTTAACACTGAAGCTTTCTTT.

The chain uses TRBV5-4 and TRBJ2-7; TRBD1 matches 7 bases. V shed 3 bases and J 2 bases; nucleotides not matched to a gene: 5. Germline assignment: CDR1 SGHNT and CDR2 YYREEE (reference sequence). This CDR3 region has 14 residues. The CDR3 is CASSWGQLPYEQYF. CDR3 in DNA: TGTGCCAGCAGCTGGGGACAGTTGCCCTACGAGCAGTACTTC.

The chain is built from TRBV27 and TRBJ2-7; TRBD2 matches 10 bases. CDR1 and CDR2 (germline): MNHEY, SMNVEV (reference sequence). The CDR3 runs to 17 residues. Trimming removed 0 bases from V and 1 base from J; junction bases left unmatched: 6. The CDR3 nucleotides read TGTGCCAGCAGTTTATCCCATCTAGCGGGGGATTCCTACGAGCAGTACTTC. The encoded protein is CASSLSHLAGDSYEQYF.

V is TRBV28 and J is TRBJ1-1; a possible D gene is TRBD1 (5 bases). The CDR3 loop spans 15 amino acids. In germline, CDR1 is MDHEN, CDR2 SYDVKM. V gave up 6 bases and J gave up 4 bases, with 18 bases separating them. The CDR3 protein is CASSPGGVGRTEAFF. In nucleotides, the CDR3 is TGTGCCAGCAGCCCAGGAGGGGTGGGACGCACTGAAGCTTTCTTT.

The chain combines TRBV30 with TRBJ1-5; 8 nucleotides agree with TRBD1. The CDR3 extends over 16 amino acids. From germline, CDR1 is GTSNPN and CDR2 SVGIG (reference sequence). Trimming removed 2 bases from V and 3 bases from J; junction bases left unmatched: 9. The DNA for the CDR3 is TGTGCCTGGAGTAAACCGGGACAGGCGCTCAATCAGCCCCAGCATTTT. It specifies CAWSKPGQALNQPQHF.